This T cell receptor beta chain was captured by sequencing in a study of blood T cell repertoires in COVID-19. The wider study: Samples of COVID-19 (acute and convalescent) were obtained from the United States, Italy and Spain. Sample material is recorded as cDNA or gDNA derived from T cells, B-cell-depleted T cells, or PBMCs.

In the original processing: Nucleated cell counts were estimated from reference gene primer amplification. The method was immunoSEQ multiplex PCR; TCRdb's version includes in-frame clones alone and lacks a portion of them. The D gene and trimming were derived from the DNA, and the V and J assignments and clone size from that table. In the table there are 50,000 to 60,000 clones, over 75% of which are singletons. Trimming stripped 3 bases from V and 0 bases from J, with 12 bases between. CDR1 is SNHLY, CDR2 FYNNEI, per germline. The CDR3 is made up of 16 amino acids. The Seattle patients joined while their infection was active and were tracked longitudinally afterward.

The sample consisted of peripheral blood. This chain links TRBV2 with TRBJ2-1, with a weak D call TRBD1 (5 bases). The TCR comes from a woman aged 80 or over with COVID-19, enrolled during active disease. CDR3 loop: CASSEGRPSSYNEQFF. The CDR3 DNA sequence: TGTGCCAGCAGTGAGGGGCGGCCGAGCTCCTACAATGAGCAGTTCTTC.